The clone carrying this T cell receptor beta chain was detected only a few times. Antigen unknown. This sample was taken from a study of T-cell memory formation after mild COVID-19. General study points: Among clones peaking at day 37 in the second wave, SARS-CoV-2 specificity remained unconfirmed. CD8+ contracting clones occupied EMRA, while CD4+ ones occupied mainly CM and EM.

A single record per CDR3 protein comes from TCRdb applying MiXCR to the 5' RACE reads. Of a few hundred thousand distinct CDR3 sequences listed, around 20% are singletons. Sequenced: PBMCs or a T cell subset sorted from them (not recorded which). This TCR derives from an adult woman who had mild COVID-19 (a few samples of this study predate the infection). Cell type and time point are not known.

For the CDR3, the DNA is TGTGCCAGCAGCCTTAGCGGGAGGGCCCTCAATGAGCAGTTCTTC. Its protein product is CASSLSGRALNEQFF. The chain carries TRBV12-3 or TRBV12-4 and TRBJ2-1; TRBD2 agrees at 11 bases. J was trimmed by 6 bases and V by 6 bases; bases with no gene match: 7. The CDR3 length is 15 residues.